The 17 T cell receptor beta chains listed next were all sequenced from one sample in a study of T cell repertoires in cytomegalovirus infection. TCRdb processed the reads anew with MiXCR; each CDR3 protein has one entry. The table lists about 440,000 distinct CDR3 sequences, around 32% of them singletons. Sample: PBMCs. Source of these receptors: a human donor in good health (CMV status not recorded). Some clones in this sample may be carry-over from other donors' samples.

A note on this clonotype: A read error is possible here, since a much larger clone lies one base away. The rearrangement joins TRBV7-2 to TRBJ1-5; 8 bases are shared with TRBD1. The germline V gene has CDR1 SGHTA and CDR2 FQGNSA. The J segment lost 1 base and the V segment lost 6 bases, leaving 5 bases of the junction unmatched. This CDR3 is built from 15 residues. CDR3 region: CASRRWTGSNQPQHF. The CDR3 DNA sequence: TGTGCCAGCAGACGGTGGACAGGGAGCAATCAGCCCCAGCATTTT.

This clonotype occurred many times. The chain carries TRBV7-3 and TRBJ1-1, with no clear D. This CDR3 has 14 amino acids. CDR1 SGHTA and CDR2 FQGTGA come from the germline V gene. V was pared by 0 bases and J by 0 bases, with 5 bases between. The chain's CDR3 is CASSLTPVNTEAFF. Written as DNA, the CDR3 is TGTGCCAGCAGCTTAACCCCTGTGAACACTGAAGCTTTCTTT.

The CDR3 loop reads CASSLGGLQGARETQYF. Written as DNA, the CDR3 is TGTGCCAGCAGTTTAGGGGGGCTACAGGGAGCACGCGAGACCCAGTACTTC. V and J are TRBV27 and TRBJ2-5; D assignment may be TRBD1 or TRBD2 (6 bases each). The CDR3 length is 17 residues. The V gene lost 2 bases and the J gene lost 5 bases, with 21 bases spanning the gap. Germline assignment: CDR1 MNHEY and CDR2 SMNVEV (reference sequence).

This clonotype was detected many times. The chain joins TRBV7-8 to TRBJ1-6; D is unresolved. V lost 8 bases and J 0 bases, leaving 11 bases between the germline ends. CDR3 length: 15 residues. The V gene's germline CDR1 is SGHVS and CDR2 FQNEAQ. The CDR3 sequence is CASQEENSYNSPLHF. CDR3 in DNA: TGTGCCAGCCAAGAAGAAAACTCCTATAATTCACCCCTCCACTTT.

This clonotype occurred once. The chain combines TRBV14 with TRBJ1-6; 7 bases agree with TRBD1. Per the germline V gene, CDR1 is SGHDN and CDR2 is FVKESK. The V segment lost 1 base and the J segment 6 bases; nucleotides outside the gene matches: 6. The CDR3 runs 16 residues. This CDR3 reads CASSQAHNRGNSPLHF. In nucleotides, the CDR3 is TGTGCCAGCAGCCAAGCCCACAACAGGGGTAATTCACCCCTCCACTTT.

Comment on this clonotype: This is likely a read error, given that the CDR3 carries no conserved phenylalanine or tryptophan at its end. This rearrangement joins TRBV5-6 to TRBJ2-7; a possible D gene is TRBD2 (6 bases). CDR1 and CDR2 (germline): SGHDT, YYEEEE. There are 12 residues in the CDR3. Trimming removed 4 bases at V and 3 bases at J, with 8 bases between. CDR3 protein: CASSPGVYEQYL. The DNA of the CDR3 is TGTGCCAGCAGCCCGGGGGTCTACGAGCAGTACTTA.

V gene TRBV7-2 combines with J gene TRBJ2-7; weak D call: TRBD2 (6 bases). Germline assignment: CDR1 SGHTA and CDR2 FQGNSA. The CDR3 sequence is 21 residues long. Trimming took 1 base from V and 2 from J, leaving 30 bases between them. CDR3 loop: CASSLGTYMGGIRLRAYEQYF. In DNA, the CDR3 is TGTGCCAGCAGCTTAGGGACTTACATGGGGGGAATCCGATTGAGGGCCTACGAGCAGTACTTC.

This clonotype was found many times. J is TRBJ2-3 and V is TRBV7-2; no reliable D call. V gave up 6 bases and J gave up 4 bases, with 5 bases separating them. Germline assignment: CDR1 SGHTA and CDR2 FQGNSA. The CDR3 has 11 amino acids. CDR3 residues: CASRLADTQYF. Written as DNA, the CDR3 is TGTGCCAGCAGACTGGCAGATACGCAGTATTTT.

The chain employs TRBV6-1 and TRBJ2-7; no clear D gene. Germline CDR1 reads MNHNS; CDR2 reads SASEGT. The V and J ends lost 3 bases and 0 bases respectively, with 12 bases between them. The CDR3 is 15 amino acids. CDR3 in amino acids: CASSDGDTSSYEQYF. The CDR3 DNA reads as TGTGCCAGCAGTGACGGTGATACGAGCTCCTACGAGCAGTACTTC.

The chain uses TRBV7-9 and TRBJ2-5, with D tentatively TRBD2 (6 bases). Per germline, CDR1 SEHNR and CDR2 FQNEAQ (reference sequence). This CDR3 spans 14 amino acids. Trimming removed 5 bases from V and 4 bases from J, with 14 bases in between. The CDR3 DNA sequence: TGTGCCAGCAGCCCATCCGCCGGGGGAGAGACCCAGTACTTC. Amino acid sequence: CASSPSAGGETQYF.

The rearrangement joins TRBV20-1 to TRBJ2-1; TRBD2 aligns across 12 bases. After removal of 5 bases from V and 3 bases from J, the junction contained 5 bases not matched to a gene. Germline CDR1 reads DFQATT; CDR2 reads SNEGSKA (reference sequence). The CDR3 runs 15 residues. CDR3 coding DNA: TGCAGTGCTCCCAGGACTAGCGGGGACTACAATGAGCAGTTCTTC. It is translated as CSAPRTSGDYNEQFF.

In regard to this clonotype: With a much larger clone just one base away, this may be a read error. V and J are TRBV7-2 and TRBJ2-3, with a tentative D call TRBD2 (6 bases). Trimming removed 1 base from V and 0 bases from J, with 17 bases in between. The CDR3 has 18 amino acids. Germline V gene lookup returns CDR1 SGHTA and CDR2 FQGNSA. The CDR3 sequence: CASSLVAEGGGSTDTQYF. CDR3 bases: TGTGCCAGCAGCTTAGTGGCAGAGGGAGGTGGGAGCACAGATACGCAGTATTTT.

This clonotype was seen only a few times. The CDR3 protein is CASSRQGVDEQFF. The CDR3, as DNA: TGTGCCAGCAGCCGACAGGGAGTCGATGAGCAGTTCTTC. The chain joins TRBV7-9 to TRBJ2-1, with 7 nucleotides matching TRBD1. Unmatched junction bases numbered 6, after V lost 5 bases and J lost 8 bases. CDR1 is SEHNR and CDR2 is FQNEAQ in the germline V gene (reference sequence). The CDR3 consists of 13 residues.

This clonotype was observed a few times. This chain joins TRBV7-6 and TRBJ2-1; 8 bases align to TRBD2. Germline V gene data show CDR1 as SGHVS and CDR2 as FNYEAQ. This CDR3 has 16 amino acids. The V segment lost 4 bases and the J segment 6 bases; nucleotides outside the gene matches: 11. CDR3 sequence: CASSYRPGGAGNEQFF. The CDR3 nucleotides read TGTGCCAGCAGCTACCGCCCGGGGGGGGCGGGCAATGAGCAGTTCTTC.

For this clonotype: A much bigger clone sits one base away, suggesting this may be a read error. Given the absence of the conserved phenylalanine or tryptophan at the CDR3 end, a read error is likely. This CDR3 is CASSLAGTSGTYEQYS. CDR3 DNA: TGTGCCAGCAGCTTAGCGGGGACTAGCGGAACCTACGAGCAGTACTCC. This chain uses TRBV7-2 with TRBJ2-7; 11 bases align to TRBD2. The CDR3 loop spans 16 amino acids. Losses at the gene ends were 0 bases for V and 2 bases for J; bases not matched to a gene: 3. Per germline, CDR1 SGHTA and CDR2 FQGNSA.

The chain carries TRBV28 and TRBJ2-7, with D possibly TRBD2 on 5 matching bases. Germline lookup yields CDR1 MDHEN and CDR2 SYDVKM. The CDR3 extends over 14 amino acids. V was pared by 7 bases and J by 2 bases, with 15 bases between. The CDR3 sequence is CASTKTLRAYEQYF. For the CDR3, the DNA is TGTGCCAGCACCAAGACCCTGAGGGCCTACGAGCAGTACTTC.

This clonotype was observed a few times. V is TRBV25-1 and J is TRBJ1-2; 9 bases match TRBD1. J was trimmed by 4 bases and V by 7 bases; bases with no gene match: 4. There are 13 residues in the CDR3. CDR1 and CDR2 (germline): MGHDK, SYGVNS. For the CDR3, the DNA is TGTGCCAGCACCGGACAGGGGACCTATGGCTACACCTTC. Its protein product is CASTGQGTYGYTF.